Below are 3 T cell receptor beta chains sequenced from a single sample in a study of cytomegalovirus exposure and HLA in healthy donors. Both 60 Vbeta primers and 13 Jbeta primers went into the PCR. The data were produced by immunoSEQ multiplex PCR, yet TCRdb's version contains in-frame clones alone and is incomplete. The sample shows 100,000 to 150,000 clones, about three quarters of them seen only once. The sample taken for sequencing was PBMCs. The origin of the receptors is a woman aged 35 to 49 in good health and CMV-seronegative.

The chain uses TRBV28 and TRBJ2-5, with 10 bases that match TRBD1. Per the germline V gene, CDR1 is MDHEN and CDR2 is SYDVKM. V dropped 2 bases and J dropped 1; count of bases not matched to a gene: 10. The CDR3 runs to 18 residues. The DNA for the CDR3 is TGTGCCAGCAGTTTAACCTCGGGACAGGGGTCATTCCAAGAGACCCAGTACTTC. Protein: CASSLTSGQGSFQETQYF.

This clone was detected a few times. This chain links TRBV28 with TRBJ2-5; 7 bases are a match to TRBD2. V dropped 2 bases and J dropped 5; count of bases not matched to a gene: 14. Germline-derived CDR1 and CDR2 are MDHEN and SYDVKM. The CDR3 is made up of 17 amino acids. The CDR3 DNA is TGTGCCAGCAGTTTAGCGGGAGCGGTGACCTTTGGGGAGACCCAGTACTTC. It translates to CASSLAGAVTFGETQYF.

The genes are TRBV11-2 and TRBJ1-1; D not certain. Trimming shortened V by 1 base and J by 11 bases, and 8 bases separated the two germline ends. Germline V lookup: CDR1 SGHAT, CDR2 FQNNGV. The CDR3 loop spans 11 amino acids. The CDR3 DNA sequence: TGTGCCAGCAGCTTAGGCGTCGGGGCTTTCTTT. It codes for CASSLGVGAFF.